Listed below are T cell receptor beta chains from one sample, sequenced in a study of blood T cell repertoires in COVID-19. TCRdb's table, derived via immunoSEQ multiplex PCR, lists solely in-frame clones and lacks some. Of about 370,000 clones in the sample, 80% to 90% were seen once. Sequences were obtained from PBMCs or T cells enriched from blood (not recorded which). Receptors originate from a man aged 18 to 29 who had recovered from COVID-19. The CDR3 runs from the conserved cysteine through the conserved F or W. A D gene is named only where the DNA matches it firmly. Clone size appears in some rows only: once, few, many, or a class for an expanded clone.

V gene	D gene	clone size	J gene	CDR3 DNA	CDR3 protein
TRBV7-2	TRBD1	.	TRBJ1-4	TGTGCCAGCAGCTCAACCCGGACAGGACTGTTTTTT	CASSSTRTGLFF
TRBV6-2/TRBV6-3	.	.	TRBJ1-3	TGTGCCAGCAGTTCCGGGAGCTCTGGAAACACCATATATTTT	CASSSGSSGNTIYF
TRBV5-5	.	.	TRBJ2-7	TGTGCCAGCACCCCTTCGGAGGGCTCCTACGAGCAGTACTTC	CASTPSEGSYEQYF
TRBV30	TRBD1	.	TRBJ1-4	TGTGCCTGGAGTGCACTGGGGACAGATGAAAAACTGTTTTTT	CAWSALGTDEKLFF
TRBV30	.	.	TRBJ2-5	TGTGCCTGGAGTGTCGTCTCGTACCCTACAGAGACCCAGTACTTC	CAWSVVSYPTETQYF
TRBV29-1	TRBD1	.	TRBJ2-5	TGCAGCGCTGGACAGGTTAGGGAGACCCAGTACTTC	CSAGQVRETQYF
TRBV6-1	.	.	TRBJ1-6	TGTGCCAGCAGTGAAAGAGGAGTACGCTCGGGGAATTCACCCCTCCACTTT	CASSERGVRSGNSPLHF
TRBV5-4	.	.	TRBJ2-1	TGTGCCAGCAACCAAGGGGGAATAAGCGATGAGCAGTTCTTC	CASNQGGISDEQFF
TRBV5-1	TRBD2	.	TRBJ2-4	TGCGCCAGCAGCTTTGGGGCTAGCGGGCAAGGAATTCAGTACTTC	CASSFGASGQGIQYF
TRBV6-5	.	.	TRBJ2-2	TGTGCCAGCCGTAGACTTACCGGGGAGCTGTTTTTT	CASRRLTGELFF
TRBV5-1	TRBD2	.	TRBJ2-2	TGCGCCAGCAGCTTGGGACTAGCGGGTTCGAACACCGGGGAGCTGTTTTTT	CASSLGLAGSNTGELFF
TRBV7-8	TRBD1	.	TRBJ2-5	TGTGCCAGCGTCGGCAGGGGGCCGGGGATACAAGAGACCCAGTACTTC	CASVGRGPGIQETQYF
TRBV5-1	TRBD2	.	TRBJ2-1	TGCGCCAGCAGCTCCATACCCATAGCGGGGGGGAACTCTGAGCAGTTCTTC	CASSSIPIAGGNSEQFF
TRBV28	TRBD2	.	TRBJ2-1	TGTGCCAGCAGTTTGATTAGCGGGCTCTACAATGAGCAGTTCTTC	CASSLISGLYNEQFF
TRBV2	.	.	TRBJ2-3	TGTGCCAGCAGGCAAGCTAGCGCCCGCACAGATACGCAGTATTTT	CASRQASARTDTQYF
TRBV7-3	TRBD2	.	TRBJ2-3	TGTGCCAGCAGTCCCGGACTAGCGGGGAAAGATACGCAGTATTTT	CASSPGLAGKDTQYF
TRBV10-3	TRBD2	.	TRBJ2-7	TGTGCCATCAGTGGACCGACCGGGACTAGCGGGGGGCGAACCTACGAGCAGTACTTC	CAISGPTGTSGGRTYEQYF
TRBV5-1	.	.	TRBJ2-2	TGCGCCAGCAGCCCCGGGGAGATAAACACCGGGGAGCTGTTTTTT	CASSPGEINTGELFF
TRBV19	.	.	TRBJ1-5	TGTGCCAGTAGTATCAGGTCGCCGAGAGCCCCCGGCCAGCCCCAGCATTTT	CASSIRSPRAPGQPQHF
TRBV7-9	TRBD1	.	TRBJ2-3	TGTGCCAGCACCACCGCCGGGACAGGGGGCGCAGATACGCAGTATTTT	CASTTAGTGGADTQYF
TRBV3-1/TRBV3-2	.	.	TRBJ2-5	TGTGCCAGCAGCCAAGATTCTCTCGGAGAGACCCAGTACTTC	CASSQDSLGETQYF
TRBV11-3	.	.	TRBJ2-1	TGTGCCAGCAGCTTAGGTCAGGGTGGAGACAATGAGCAGTTCTTC	CASSLGQGGDNEQFF
TRBV18	.	.	TRBJ2-7	TGTGCCAGCTCACCTGACGCGGACGAGCAGTACTTC	CASSPDADEQYF
TRBV18	TRBD1	.	TRBJ1-2	TGTGCCAGCTCACCGGATGAACAGGGGAGCTACACCTTC	CASSPDEQGSYTF
TRBV24-1	TRBD1	.	TRBJ2-1	TGTGCCACCAGTGATCCGTCTTCTGGGACAGGAGGATACAATGAGCAGTTCTTC	CATSDPSSGTGGYNEQFF
TRBV6-5	.	.	TRBJ1-2	TGTGCCAGCAGGACTACAGTTGCGTCTGGCTACACCTTC	CASRTTVASGYTF
TRBV6-2/TRBV6-3	TRBD1	once	TRBJ1-2	TGTGCCAGCAGTACGACAGGGATCAGCTATGGCTACACCTTC	CASSTTGISYGYTF
TRBV3-1/TRBV3-2	TRBD1	.	TRBJ1-2	TGTGCCAGCAGCCAATTTATGGGGACAGTTAACTATGGCTACACCTTC	CASSQFMGTVNYGYTF
TRBV2	TRBD1	.	TRBJ2-2	TGTGCCAGCAGTGACTCCGGGACAGCCGCGAACACCGGGGAGCTGTTTTTT	CASSDSGTAANTGELFF
TRBV4-2	.	.	TRBJ2-2	TGTGCCAGCAGCCAAGATATCCCCCCTAGTCGGGAGCTGTTTTTT	CASSQDIPPSRELFF
TRBV25-1	.	.	TRBJ1-3	TGTGCCAGCTCGGGGTATGGAAACACCATATATTTT	CASSGYGNTIYF
TRBV5-8	.	.	TRBJ2-5	TGTGCCAGCAGCTTGGGGCGGGGCGCGATAGAGACCCAGTACTTC	CASSLGRGAIETQYF
TRBV11-2	TRBD1	.	TRBJ1-2	TGTGCCAGCAGCTCAGGACAGGGAGGGAGCTATGGCTACACCTTC	CASSSGQGGSYGYTF